The 32 T cell receptor beta chains given below trace back to one sample, sequenced in a study of blood T cell repertoires in COVID-19. Libraries were prepared by immunoSEQ multiplex PCR; TCRdb keeps only in-frame clonotypes and omits some of them. Here the sample spans under 95,000 clones, approximately 87% being singletons. Material for sequencing was peripheral blood. Source of these receptors: a human donor in a cohort sampled during active COVID-19.

The V and J genes are TRBV19 and TRBJ1-1, with 10 bases that match TRBD1. The germline V gene has CDR1 LNHDA and CDR2 SQIVND (reference sequence). With V trimmed by 8 bases and J by 0 bases, 6 bases remained unmatched. The CDR3 consists of 15 residues. The CDR3 loop reads CASSGQGPMNTEAFF. DNA for the CDR3: TGTGCCAGTTCGGGACAGGGGCCTATGAACACTGAAGCTTTCTTT.

The chain joins TRBV5-6 to TRBJ2-1; tentative D call: TRBD1 (5 bases). V lost 4 bases and J 3 bases, leaving 8 bases between the germline ends. Germline V gene sequence: CDR1 SGHDT, CDR2 YYEEEE. This CDR3 region has 13 residues. CDR3 amino acids: CASSPGYYNEQFF. Here the CDR3 DNA reads TGTGCCAGCAGCCCAGGGTACTACAATGAGCAGTTCTTC.

In its sample, this clone was seen a few times. Different DNA sequences within this sample yield the same CDR3. This chain connects TRBV7-9 to TRBJ1-1; D may be TRBD1 (6 bases). V lost 4 bases, J lost 0 bases, and 9 bases lay in between. The CDR3 length is 14 residues. Germline assignment: CDR1 SEHNR and CDR2 FQNEAQ (reference sequence). The CDR3 loop is CASSSGQMNTEAFF. The CDR3 DNA follows: TGTGCCAGCAGCTCTGGACAGATGAACACTGAAGCTTTCTTT.

CDR3 DNA: TGTGCCAGCTCACGCTTTACGACTAGCGGGGGGTCTTCACCTTCCTACAATGAGCAGTTCTTC. This encodes CASSRFTTSGGSSPSYNEQFF. The chain has TRBV18 and TRBJ2-1, with 13 bases matching TRBD2. The CDR3 consists of 21 residues. V lost 4 bases, J lost 1 base, and 16 bases stayed unmatched. Germline values: CDR1 KGHSH, CDR2 LQKENI.

This chain joins TRBV19 and TRBJ1-6, with 7 bases aligning to TRBD1. Germline values: CDR1 LNHDA, CDR2 SQIVND (reference sequence). With 5 bases clipped from V and 7 bases from J, the junction kept 14 bases outside the gene matches. The CDR3 is 17 amino acids. The CDR3 region is CASSSRQGRTWNSPLHF. CDR3 bases: TGTGCCAGTAGTTCGAGACAGGGACGAACTTGGAATTCACCCCTCCACTTT.

J is TRBJ1-2 and V is TRBV4-2, with unresolved D. The CDR3 has 14 residues. Trimming stripped 1 base from V and 7 bases from J, with 13 bases between. Germline V gene lookup returns CDR1 LGHNA and CDR2 YNFKEQ. CDR3 region: CASSQAEPEPGYTF. The CDR3 coding sequence is TGTGCCAGCAGCCAAGCCGAGCCTGAACCTGGCTACACCTTC.

This chain connects TRBV6-4 to TRBJ2-1, with a possible D match to TRBD1 (5 bases). V shed 5 bases and J shed 0 bases, with 11 bases lying between them. Looked up from germline, CDR1 is MRHNA and CDR2 is SNTAGT. This CDR3 has 15 amino acids. CDR3: CASSPRVSSYNEQFF. In nucleotides, the CDR3 is TGTGCCAGCAGTCCCAGGGTAAGCTCCTACAATGAGCAGTTCTTC.

V usage is TRBV5-4 and J usage is TRBJ2-5; 7 bases match TRBD2. CDR3 size: 14 residues. V was clipped by 2 bases and J by 4 bases; unmatched bases: 5. In germline, CDR1 is SGHNT, CDR2 YYREEE (reference sequence). For the CDR3, the DNA is TGTGCCAGCAGCTTTGCGGGAGCGGGAGAGACCCAGTACTTC. Protein: CASSFAGAGETQYF. The variable domain in full, with the rest retrieved from reference TRBV5-4 and TRBJ2-5, is ETGVTQSPTHLIKTRGQQVTLRCSSQSGHNTVSWYQQALGQGPQFIFQYYREEENGRGNFPPRFSGLQFPNYSSELNVNALELDDSALYLCASSFAGAGETQYFGPGTRLLVL.

The chain links TRBV9 to TRBJ2-2; a weak D match, TRBD2 (6 bases). The CDR3 loop spans 17 amino acids. Germline V gene lookup returns CDR1 SGDLS and CDR2 YYNGEE. With 0 bases removed from V and 5 bases from J, the gap between germline ends came to 17 bases. In DNA form, the CDR3 reads TGTGCCAGCAGCGTAGGAGGGAGGCTAGTTGGTACCGGGGAGCTGTTTTTT. Translated, it gives CASSVGGRLVGTGELFF.

CDR3 DNA: TGTGCCAGCAGTCTCCCCCTGGGAGGGGGGTATAGCAATCAGCCCCAGCATTTT. Translating it yields CASSLPLGGGYSNQPQHF. The chain uses TRBV28 and TRBJ1-5, with D possibly being TRBD1 (6 bases). This CDR3 contains 18 residues. Germline lookup yields CDR1 MDHEN and CDR2 SYDVKM. Trimming removed 5 bases from V and 0 bases from J, with 20 bases in between.

The gene calls are TRBV6-2 or TRBV6-3 and TRBJ1-1; 7 nucleotides match TRBD1. The CDR3 extends over 15 amino acids. Germline lookup yields CDR1 MNHEY and CDR2 SVGEGT. J was trimmed by 2 bases and V by 2 bases; bases with no gene match: 5. The CDR3 region has the DNA TGTGCCAGCAGTTACCGGCAGGGGGGAAACACTGAAGCTTTCTTT. Amino acid sequence: CASSYRQGGNTEAFF.

The chain combines TRBV20-1 with TRBJ1-1; weak D call: TRBD1 (5 bases). Deletions cut 5 bases from V and 11 bases from J, with 15 bases between. The CDR3 is 11 amino acids. CDR1 and CDR2 from the germline V gene are DFQATT and SNEGSKA (reference sequence). This CDR3 reads CSAAVHRGAFF. CDR3 sequence (DNA): TGCAGTGCTGCAGTCCATAGGGGTGCTTTCTTT.

The sample holds many counts of this clone. The chain employs TRBV9 and TRBJ1-6; 7 positions match TRBD1. V lost 3 bases and J lost 11; bases outside the gene matches: 8. CDR1 SGDLS and CDR2 YYNGEE come from the germline V gene. The CDR3 extends over 14 amino acids. This CDR3 is CASSGGQELTPLHF. The CDR3 region has the DNA TGTGCCAGCAGCGGCGGACAGGAGCTCACACCCCTCCACTTT.

V and J are TRBV6-1 and TRBJ2-1, with 13 nucleotides matching TRBD2. V lost 2 bases and J lost 5; bases outside the gene matches: 6. The CDR3 is 17 amino acids. Germline CDR1 is MNHNS and CDR2 is SASEGT. The CDR3 DNA sequence: TGTGCCAGCAGTGAATACGAACTAGCGGGGGGGAACAATGAGCAGTTCTTC. Amino acids: CASSEYELAGGNNEQFF.

The chain combines TRBV28 with TRBJ1-5; D unclear. Germline V gene data show CDR1 as MDHEN and CDR2 as SYDVKM. Trimming took 5 bases from V and 6 from J, leaving 11 bases between them. CDR3 length: 13 residues. The CDR3 bases are TGTGCCAGCAGTGTTCCCCGGGGTCAGCCCCAGCATTTT. Amino acid sequence: CASSVPRGQPQHF.

The chain joins TRBV5-1 to TRBJ2-1; 8 nucleotides align to TRBD1. V lost 4 bases, J lost 2 bases, and 5 bases stayed unmatched. Germline V gene data show CDR1 as SGHRS and CDR2 as YFSETQ. The CDR3 is 15 residues long. The DNA for the CDR3 is TGCGCCAGCAGCCAAGACAGGGGAGCCTACAATGAGCAGTTCTTC. It specifies CASSQDRGAYNEQFF.

This sequence joins TRBV19 and TRBJ2-3; 7 nucleotides match TRBD1. This CDR3 is 15 amino acids long. Germline lookup yields CDR1 LNHDA and CDR2 SQIVND (reference sequence). J lost 3 bases, V lost 5 bases, and 8 bases had no gene match. The CDR3: CASSHPRQGTDTQYF. CDR3 in DNA: TGTGCCAGTAGTCATCCTCGACAGGGAACAGATACGCAGTATTTT.

This clone was detected a few times. The chain links TRBV28 to TRBJ1-5, with 7 bases fitting TRBD1. The CDR3 length is 17 residues. The ends lost 5 bases at V and 0 bases at J; junction bases unmatched: 10. CDR1 is MDHEN and CDR2 is SYDVKM in the germline V gene. Here the CDR3 DNA reads TGTGCCAGCAGTCTCCCCCGCGGGACAGCTAGCAATCAGCCCCAGCATTTT. It specifies CASSLPRGTASNQPQHF.

This clone was detected once. The rearrangement links TRBV6-5 to TRBJ1-6; weak D call: TRBD1 (5 bases). CDR1 and CDR2 from the germline V gene are MNHEY and SVGAGI. Trimming shortened V by 7 bases and J by 9 bases, and 16 bases separated the two germline ends. This CDR3 has 14 residues. The CDR3 spells CASTPGRAGSPLHF. CDR3 DNA sequence: TGTGCCAGCACTCCAGGCAGGGCCGGTTCACCCCTCCACTTT.

V gene TRBV5-8 combines with J gene TRBJ1-2, with D possibly being TRBD1 (6 bases). Trimming cost V 3 bases and J 2 bases, with 8 bases left between them. CDR1 and CDR2 (germline): SGHTS, YDEGEE. The CDR3 length is 13 residues. CDR3 sequence reads: CASSYGQNYGYTF. The CDR3 nucleotides read TGTGCCAGCAGCTACGGACAGAACTATGGCTACACCTTC.

This clone came up a few times. The CDR3 nucleotides are TGTGCCAGCAGAAATAGCGGGGCTAGCACAGATACGCAGTATTTT. Its protein product is CASRNSGASTDTQYF. The rearrangement links TRBV6-5 to TRBJ2-3, with 8 bases matching TRBD2. Trimming removed 6 bases from V and 0 bases from J; junction bases left unmatched: 5. This CDR3 is 15 amino acids long. CDR1 MNHEY and CDR2 SVGAGI come from the germline V gene.

The V gene is TRBV9, the J gene TRBJ1-3; possible D gene TRBD1, 6 bases. This CDR3 comprises 14 residues. V gave up 4 bases and J gave up 2 bases, with 10 bases separating them. Germline CDR1 is SGDLS and CDR2 is YYNGEE. In nucleotides, the CDR3 is TGTGCCAGCAGCCCAGAGGGGGCTGGAAACACCATATATTTT. Its protein product is CASSPEGAGNTIYF.

The chain has TRBV11-2 and TRBJ2-3; 12 bases align to TRBD2. This CDR3 is 18 amino acids long. V lost 5 bases, J lost 1 base, and 10 bases stayed unmatched. In germline, CDR1 is SGHAT, CDR2 FQNNGV. The CDR3 DNA follows: TGTGCCAGCAGCGTACACCTCCTAGCGGGAGGGGGCACAGATACGCAGTATTTT. Amino acids: CASSVHLLAGGGTDTQYF. Full variable domain (missing parts from reference TRBV11-2 and TRBJ2-3): EAGVAQSPRYKIIEKRQSVAFWCNPISGHATLYWYQQILGQGPKLLIQFQNNGVVDDSQLPKDRFSAERLKGVDSTLKIQPAKLEDSAVYLCASSVHLLAGGGTDTQYFGPGTRLTVL.

The J gene is TRBJ1-4, the V gene TRBV19; no clear D gene. V was clipped by 3 bases and J by 4 bases, with 12 bases between them. The CDR3 spans 15 residues. Germline loops: CDR1 LNHDA, CDR2 SQIVND (reference sequence). This CDR3 reads CASSMLEGGNEKLFF. The CDR3 DNA reads TGTGCCAGTAGTATGCTGGAGGGAGGTAATGAAAAACTGTTTTTT.

The rearrangement joins TRBV5-1 to TRBJ1-6; a weak D match, TRBD1 (6 bases). The CDR3 is 17 residues long. V lost 2 bases, J lost 7 bases, and 19 bases lay in between. The germline gives CDR1 SGHRS, CDR2 YFSETQ. CDR3 amino acids: CASSFSIAGAENSPLHF. For the CDR3, the DNA is TGCGCCAGCAGCTTTTCAATCGCAGGGGCGGAGAATTCACCCCTCCACTTT.

This sequence joins TRBV10-3 and TRBJ2-1, with TRBD2 identical over 9 bases. After removal of 3 bases from V and 7 bases from J, the junction contained 7 bases not matched to a gene. Germline loops: CDR1 ENHRY, CDR2 SYGVKD. The CDR3 covers 15 residues. The CDR3 is CAISDNSGSWNEQFF. DNA of the CDR3: TGTGCCATCAGTGATAATAGCGGGAGTTGGAATGAGCAGTTCTTC.

In DNA, the CDR3 is TGTGCCAGCGCTCCGGGACAGGGCGTTGAAGCTTTCTTT. As protein: CASAPGQGVEAFF. The genes are TRBV18 and TRBJ1-1; 9 bases match TRBD1. The CDR3 consists of 13 residues. Germline V gene sequence: CDR1 KGHSH, CDR2 LQKENI. V lost 8 bases, J lost 7 bases, and 8 bases stayed unmatched.

The rearrangement uses TRBV18 and TRBJ2-6; tentative D call: TRBD1 (6 bases). The germline CDR1 and CDR2 sequences are KGHSH and LQKENI. This CDR3 is built from 15 residues. V was pared by 6 bases and J by 4 bases, with 13 bases between. CDR3 sequence reads: CASSQQGGGANVLTF. CDR3 in DNA: TGTGCCAGCTCCCAACAGGGCGGCGGGGCCAACGTCCTGACTTTC.

V is TRBV5-1 and J is TRBJ2-5; 8 bases agree with TRBD1. Germline V CDR1 and CDR2: SGHRS, YFSETQ. The V and J ends lost 4 bases and 7 bases, in that order; junction bases with no gene match: 9. The CDR3 covers 14 residues. The CDR3 is CASSPGQGRGTQYF. In DNA, the CDR3 is TGCGCCAGCAGCCCAGGACAGGGTAGGGGGACCCAGTACTTC.

This clone was seen only once. This chain joins TRBV29-1 and TRBJ2-7; 10 bases fit TRBD2. V lost 6 bases, J lost 5 bases, and 4 bases stayed unmatched. The germline gives CDR1 SQVTM, CDR2 ANQGSEA. The CDR3 has 12 amino acids. The CDR3 loop reads CSVVSGRNEQYF. The CDR3 region has the DNA TGCAGCGTCGTTAGCGGGAGGAACGAGCAGTACTTC.

This chain uses TRBV7-8 with TRBJ1-1, with 7 bases matching TRBD1. The V and J ends lost 5 bases and 2 bases, in that order; junction bases with no gene match: 8. Germline-derived CDR1 and CDR2 are SGHVS and FQNEAQ. This CDR3 is built from 15 residues. CDR3 nucleotides: TGTGCCAGCAGCCGAAGACAGGGTGTAAACACTGAAGCTTTCTTT. This encodes CASSRRQGVNTEAFF.

This CDR3 is CASSLGQGAGQPQHF. CDR3 DNA sequence: TGTGCCAGCAGCTTAGGACAGGGGGCCGGTCAGCCCCAGCATTTT. The V and J genes are TRBV7-8 and TRBJ1-5, with 10 bases identical to TRBD1. Per germline, CDR1 SGHVS and CDR2 FQNEAQ. Trimming cost V 1 base and J 6 bases; bases outside gene matches: 3. CDR3 length: 15 residues. The full variable domain, with the rest looked up from reference TRBV7-8 and TRBJ1-5, is GAGVSQSPRYKVAKRGQDVALRCDPISGHVSLFWYQQALGQGPEFLTYFQNEAQLDKSGLPSDRFFAERPEGSVSTLKIQRTQQEDSAVYLCASSLGQGAGQPQHFGDGTRLSIL.